This is a list of T cell receptor beta chains from one sample in a study of blood T cell repertoires in COVID-19. This table comes from immunoSEQ multiplex PCR, and its TCRdb copy is limited to in-frame clones, with some not included. The data hold approximately 170,000 clones, with 88% observed a single time. The sequenced material came from PBMCs or T cells enriched from blood (not recorded which). Receptor source: a woman aged 18-29 years who had recovered from COVID-19. Each CDR3 is given with its conserved first and last residue. The order of the fields is D gene, clone size, V gene, J gene, CDR3 DNA, CDR3 protein. A D gene is named only where the DNA matches it firmly. Expanded clones get a size class; other rows say once, few or many, or leave the size out.

TRBD1	-	TRBV10-3	TRBJ1-4	TGTGCCATTGGACAGGGGGGAGACGAAAAACTGTTTTTT	CAIGQGGDEKLFF
TRBD1	-	TRBV12-3/TRBV12-4	TRBJ2-7	TGTGCCAGCAGTGGGGACAGGGGAAGCGAGCAGTACTTC	CASSGDRGSEQYF
TRBD2	-	TRBV5-1	TRBJ2-3	TGCGCCAGCAGCTTTACTAGCGGGGGCACAGATACGCAGTATTTT	CASSFTSGGTDTQYF
TRBD1	once	TRBV2	TRBJ2-5	TGTGCCAGCAACCCTGACAGGGGAGTCGAGACCCAGTACTTC	CASNPDRGVETQYF
TRBD1	-	TRBV11-2	TRBJ2-7	TGTGCCAGCAGCTTAGGCCGGGACAGGGTGTACGAGCAGTACTTC	CASSLGRDRVYEQYF
TRBD1	-	TRBV4-3	TRBJ2-7	TGCGCCAGCAGCCGACACAGGGGCCCCTACGAGCAGTACTTC	CASSRHRGPYEQYF
TRBD1	-	TRBV12-3/TRBV12-4	TRBJ1-1	TGTGCCAGCAGTTTTCAGGACAGGGGTAAAGCTTTCTTT	CASSFQDRGKAFF
TRBD2	-	TRBV7-8	TRBJ2-7	TGTGCCAGCAGCTTAGCGGCCGGGCTAGCGGGAGATTTGTACGAGCAGTACTTC	CASSLAAGLAGDLYEQYF
-	-	TRBV5-1	TRBJ2-7	TGCGCCAGCAGACAGGACGGTTCCTACGAGCAGTACTTC	CASRQDGSYEQYF
TRBD1	-	TRBV5-8	TRBJ2-7	TGTGCCAGCAGCTTCCCTCTCGGGACAGGCGTCTCCTACGAGCAGTACTTC	CASSFPLGTGVSYEQYF